This T cell receptor beta chain was sequenced for a study of cytomegalovirus exposure and HLA in healthy donors. The CDR3 contains 14 residues. The germline V and J ends were trimmed by 3 bases and 0 bases, with 6 bases remaining between them. The germline V gene encodes CDR1 SGHTA and CDR2 FQGNSA. Researchers ran the PCR with 60 Vbeta and 13 Jbeta primers. The data were produced by immunoSEQ multiplex PCR, yet TCRdb's version contains in-frame clones alone and is incomplete. The top ten hold 3.7% of the sample, which has about 94,000 clones, 70% to 80% seen once. Specimen: PBMCs. The chain has TRBV7-2 and TRBJ1-3; D is uncertain. This clonotype was sampled from a man under 40 in good health and CMV-seronegative. The CDR3: CASSFSGSGNTIYF. The CDR3 DNA follows: TGTGCCAGCAGCTTCTCAGGCTCTGGAAACACCATATATTTT. The full variable domain, in which reference TRBV7-2 and TRBJ1-3 provide the parts outside the CDR3, is GAGVSQSPSNKVTEKGKDVELRCDPISGHTALYWYRQSLGQGLEFLIYFQGNSAPDKSGLPSDRFSAERTGGSVSTLTIQRTQQEDSAVYLCASSFSGSGNTIYFGEGSWLTVV.